The source of this TCR beta chain is a study of cytomegalovirus exposure and HLA in healthy donors. The length of the CDR3 is 15 residues. Germline CDR1 LGHNA, CDR2 YSLEER. Unmatched junction bases numbered 2, after V lost 0 bases and J lost 4 bases. 13 Jbeta primers and 60 Vbeta primers were used for the PCR. Measured with immunoSEQ multiplex PCR; TCRdb has only the in-frame clones, and not every one. The table has 130,000 or so clones, roughly 80% seen once. The sample taken for sequencing was PBMCs. This rearrangement joins TRBV4-3 to TRBJ2-1, with 8 bases identical to TRBD2. The receptor comes from a woman aged 50 to 65 in good health and CMV-seropositive. The CDR3 nucleotides read TGCGCCAGCAGCCAAGAAGCGGGAGCGTACAATGAGCAGTTCTTC. This encodes CASSQEAGAYNEQFF.